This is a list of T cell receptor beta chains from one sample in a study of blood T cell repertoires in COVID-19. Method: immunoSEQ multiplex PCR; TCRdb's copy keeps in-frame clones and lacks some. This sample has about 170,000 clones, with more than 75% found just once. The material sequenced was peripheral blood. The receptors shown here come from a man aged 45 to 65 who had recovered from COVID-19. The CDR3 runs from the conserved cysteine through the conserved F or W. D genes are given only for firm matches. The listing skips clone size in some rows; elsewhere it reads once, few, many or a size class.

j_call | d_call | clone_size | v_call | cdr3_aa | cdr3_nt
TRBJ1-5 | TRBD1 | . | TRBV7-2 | CASSRDRASNQPQHF | TGTGCCAGCAGCCGTGACAGGGCTAGCAATCAGCCCCAGCATTTT
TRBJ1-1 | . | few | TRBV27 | CASSSGPQAFF | TGTGCCAGCAGTTCAGGGCCACAAGCTTTCTTT
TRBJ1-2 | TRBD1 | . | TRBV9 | CASSLTGTGDSYTF | TGTGCCAGCAGCCTAACCGGGACAGGGGATTCCTACACCTTC
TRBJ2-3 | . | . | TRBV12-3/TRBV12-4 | CASSFRGSDTQYF | TGTGCCAGCAGTTTTAGGGGGTCAGATACGCAGTATTTT
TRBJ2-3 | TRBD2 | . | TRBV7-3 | CASSLRGLAGSTDTQYF | TGTGCCAGCAGCCTGAGAGGACTAGCGGGGAGCACAGATACGCAGTATTTT
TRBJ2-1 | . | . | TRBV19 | CASSIHSLYEQFF | TGTGCCAGTAGTATCCACAGCCTCTATGAGCAGTTCTTC
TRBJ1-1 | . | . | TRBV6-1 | CASSEGHINTEAFF | TGTGCCAGCAGTGAGGGACATATCAACACTGAAGCTTTCTTT
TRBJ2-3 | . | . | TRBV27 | CASSLKSGTDTQYF | TGTGCCAGCAGTTTAAAAAGCGGCACAGATACGCAGTATTTT
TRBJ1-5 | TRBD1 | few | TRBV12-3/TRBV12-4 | CASRDRVSQPQHF | TGTGCCAGCAGGGACAGGGTCAGTCAGCCCCAGCATTTT
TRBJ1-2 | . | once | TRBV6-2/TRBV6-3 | CASSYSRQTGGYTF | TGTGCCAGCAGTTACTCGAGGCAAACGGGTGGCTACACCTTC
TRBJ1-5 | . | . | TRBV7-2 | CASSTEQGVGRPQHF | TGTGCCAGCAGCACAGAACAGGGAGTTGGTAGGCCCCAGCATTTT
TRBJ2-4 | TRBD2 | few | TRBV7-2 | CASSYTGTIAKNIQYF | TGTGCCAGCAGCTACACCGGGACTATAGCCAAAAACATTCAGTACTTC
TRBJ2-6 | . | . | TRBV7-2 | CASSFGGSGANVLTF | TGTGCCAGCAGCTTCGGCGGCTCTGGGGCCAACGTCCTGACTTTC
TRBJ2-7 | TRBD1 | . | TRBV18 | CASSPRRAGGQGQDEQYF | TGTGCCAGCTCTCCACGCAGAGCCGGCGGACAGGGGCAAGACGAGCAGTACTTC
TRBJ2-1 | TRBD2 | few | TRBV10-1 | CASSEVGSGDNEQFF | TGCGCCAGCAGTGAGGTAGGGAGCGGGGACAATGAGCAGTTCTTC
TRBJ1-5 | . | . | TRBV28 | CASSLWVAVPSNQPQHF | TGTGCCAGCAGTTTATGGGTTGCGGTCCCTAGCAATCAGCCCCAGCATTTT
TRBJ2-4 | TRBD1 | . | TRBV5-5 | CASSSGQGHEYF | TGTGCCAGCAGCTCCGGACAGGGTCATGAGTACTTC
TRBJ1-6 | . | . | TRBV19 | CASSISILPNSPLHF | TGTGCCAGTAGTATCAGTATCCTCCCGAATTCACCCCTCCACTTT
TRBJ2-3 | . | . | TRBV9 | CASSVVESTDTQYF | TGTGCCAGCAGCGTAGTGGAGTCCACAGATACGCAGTATTTT
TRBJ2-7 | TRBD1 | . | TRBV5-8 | CASRPIGQGNYEQYF | TGTGCCAGCAGGCCGATTGGACAGGGTAACTACGAGCAGTACTTC